This T cell receptor (beta chain) came from a study of control samples from healthy donors and cancer patients. Profiled with immunoSEQ multiplex PCR; TCRdb holds only in-frame clones, not every one. Of around 75,000 clones in the sample, around 94% were seen once. Germline V gives CDR1 SEHNR, CDR2 FQNEAQ (reference sequence). This CDR3 is 15 amino acids long. The germline V and J ends were trimmed by 3 bases and 0 bases, with 9 bases remaining between them. The TCR was taken from an older woman in good health. The chain joins TRBV7-9 to TRBJ1-5, with D unresolved. Sequencing was performed on blood. The CDR3 spells CASSFSESSNQPQHF. The CDR3 DNA follows: TGTGCCAGCAGCTTCTCCGAATCTAGCAATCAGCCCCAGCATTTT. The full variable domain, its missing parts supplied by reference TRBV7-9 and TRBJ1-5, is DTGVSQNPRHKITKRGQNVTFRCDPISEHNRLYWYRQTLGQGPEFLTYFQNEAQLEKSRLLSDRFSAERPKGSFSTLEIQRTEQGDSAMYLCASSFSESSNQPQHFGDGTRLSIL.